This T cell receptor (beta chain) was observed in a study of T cell responses to AZD1222 COVID-19 vaccine. General study results and limits: Spike was spanned by vaccine-associated CD4 TCRs, with dominance at 160-218 and 743-854. Nearly half of spike-specific TCRs reportedly target variant regions that are unmutated in the B.1.351 and B.1.1.7 variants. Clonal diversity may have been underestimated, and the donors were mostly white British, with more females than males. Vaccination with two AZD1222 doses was followed by a rise in Spike-specific TCR breadth and depth.

Sequenced by immunoSEQ multiplex PCR; TCRdb stores in-frame clones only, minus some. The sample includes about 120,000 clones, approximately 91% of them seen just once. The CDR3 has 15 amino acids. Trimming took off 1 base at V and 8 bases at J, with 17 bases between the two ends. Germline-derived CDR1 and CDR2 are LGHDT and YNNKEL (reference sequence). For this clone: Its antigen is unidentified.

Sample: peripheral blood, taken 28 days after the second AZD1222 dose. The receptor was derived from an adult who received the AZD1222 COVID-19 vaccine. The chain joins TRBV3-1 (or the pseudogene TRBV3-2) to TRBJ1-2, with D perhaps TRBD1 (6 bases). The chain's CDR3 is CASSQGGWGRRGYTF. CDR3 nucleotide sequence: TGTGCCAGCAGCCAAGGGGGTTGGGGGCGAAGAGGCTACACCTTC.